The 18 T cell receptor beta chains reported below all come from one sample, sequenced in a study of cytomegalovirus exposure and HLA in healthy donors (dated by TCRdb to the late 2010s). Libraries were constructed by the immunoSEQ multiplex PCR assay. The multiplex PCR relied on a mix of 60 forward primers for TCR Vbeta segments and 13 reverse primers for TCR Jbeta segments. TCRdb carries this immuneACCESS record with in-frame sequences only. Its versions omit some clonotypes, under half of them owing to an unresolved V gene in the studies checked, with the rest unexplained. The sample records some 190,000 clones, about four fifths of which are singletons. The ten largest clones capture more than 4% of the sample. Sequences were obtained from PBMCs. These receptors were collected from a man aged 25-40 years in good health and CMV-seropositive.

CDR3 coding DNA: TGTGCCAGCAGCTTGCCGCGGGGGCTGGACGCCGGGGAGCTGTTTTTT. This encodes CASSLPRGLDAGELFF. The chain couples TRBV5-4 to TRBJ2-2; a possible D gene is TRBD2 (7 bases). The CDR3 is 16 amino acids. V was shortened by 1 base and J by 6 bases, with 16 bases between the two germline ends. From germline, CDR1 is SGHNT and CDR2 YYREEE (reference sequence).

The chain has TRBV7-2 and TRBJ1-2; 9 bases align to TRBD1. This CDR3 contains 13 residues. Germline loops: CDR1 SGHTA, CDR2 FQGNSA. After removal of 4 bases from V and 6 bases from J, the junction contained 3 bases not matched to a gene. The CDR3 coding sequence is TGTGCCAGCAGCTCGGACAGGGGCAATGGCTACACCTTC. It translates to CASSSDRGNGYTF.

The V call is TRBV6-5, the J call TRBJ1-5, with 7 bases identical to TRBD1. The germline V gene has CDR1 MNHEY and CDR2 SVGAGI. This CDR3 has 13 residues. J gave up 6 bases and V 4 bases, and 3 bases lay outside the gene matches. CDR3 sequence reads: CASSSTGSQPQHF. CDR3 coding DNA: TGTGCCAGCAGTTCGACAGGGTCTCAGCCCCAGCATTTT.

This chain links TRBV18 with TRBJ1-5, with a weak D call TRBD1 (6 bases). CDR3 length: 13 amino acids. The V and J ends lost 6 bases and 7 bases respectively, with 13 bases between them. Germline CDR1 is KGHSH and CDR2 is LQKENI. CDR3 bases: TGTGCCAGCTCCCGCGGACAGTTGCAGCCCCAGCATTTT. Protein: CASSRGQLQPQHF. The variable domain in full, with the rest retrieved from reference TRBV18 and TRBJ1-5, is NAGVMQNPRHLVRRRGQEARLRCSPMKGHSHVYWYRQLPEEGLKFMVYLQKENIIDESGMPKERFSAEFPKEGPSILRIQQVVRGDSAAYFCASSRGQLQPQHFGDGTRLSIL.

The chain has TRBV28 and TRBJ1-6; 7 positions match TRBD1. Germline CDR1 is MDHEN and CDR2 is SYDVKM. J lost 8 bases, V lost 4 bases, and 2 bases had no gene match. The CDR3 spans 13 residues. The CDR3 sequence: CASSWDRYSPLHF. The CDR3 DNA sequence: TGTGCCAGCAGTTGGGACAGATATTCACCCCTCCACTTT.

The chain has TRBV19 and TRBJ2-7, with TRBD2 identical over 7 bases. Germline assignment: CDR1 LNHDA and CDR2 SQIVND (reference sequence). The CDR3 sequence is 15 residues long. J lost 1 base, V lost 4 bases, and 7 bases had no gene match. Here the CDR3 reads CASSSGRPGSYEQYF. The CDR3 nucleotides are TGTGCCAGTAGTAGCGGGAGACCCGGTTCCTACGAGCAGTACTTC.

The J gene is TRBJ2-7, the V gene TRBV7-9; D might be TRBD1 (6 bases). Deletions cut 5 bases from V and 2 bases from J, with 16 bases between. The CDR3 length is 15 residues. Germline values: CDR1 SEHNR, CDR2 FQNEAQ (reference sequence). DNA of the CDR3: TGTGCCAGCAGCACTCGGGACACAGTAACCTACGAGCAGTACTTC. It specifies CASSTRDTVTYEQYF. The full variable domain, completed using reference TRBV7-9 and TRBJ2-7, is DTGVSQNPRHKITKRGQNVTFRCDPISEHNRLYWYRQTLGQGPEFLTYFQNEAQLEKSRLLSDRFSAERPKGSFSTLEIQRTEQGDSAMYLCASSTRDTVTYEQYFGPGTRLTVT.

This clone was observed a few times. The V call is TRBV7-2, the J call TRBJ1-1, with D unclear. With 1 base removed from V and 4 bases from J, the gap between germline ends came to 7 bases. CDR1 and CDR2 (germline): SGHTA, FQGNSA. The CDR3 sequence is 13 residues long. The CDR3, as DNA: TGTGCCAGCAGCTTAGGAGGGATCACTGAAGCTTTCTTT. Residues: CASSLGGITEAFF.

The V call is TRBV18, the J call TRBJ2-7; unclear D gene. The CDR3 length is 14 residues. The germline V and J ends were trimmed by 0 bases and 8 bases, with 14 bases remaining between them. In germline, CDR1 is KGHSH, CDR2 LQKENI. The CDR3, as DNA: TGTGCCAGCTCACCACCGTCTACCAAGTACCAGCAGTACTTC. The encoded protein is CASSPPSTKYQQYF. Using reference TRBV18 and TRBJ2-7 for the parts outside the CDR3, the full variable domain is NAGVMQNPRHLVRRRGQEARLRCSPMKGHSHVYWYRQLPEEGLKFMVYLQKENIIDESGMPKERFSAEFPKEGPSILRIQQVVRGDSAAYFCASSPPSTKYQQYFGPGTRLTVT.

The V and J genes are TRBV7-3 and TRBJ2-1, with 11 positions matching TRBD2. CDR3 length: 18 residues. Germline lookup yields CDR1 SGHTA and CDR2 FQGTGA. Trimming removed 3 bases from V and 1 base from J; junction bases left unmatched: 8. The CDR3 region is CASSLDSGTSGSYNEQFF. The CDR3 DNA reads as TGTGCCAGCAGCTTGGACTCCGGGACTAGCGGATCCTACAATGAGCAGTTCTTC.

The gene calls are TRBV9 and TRBJ2-7; 9 bases align to TRBD1. Germline-derived CDR1 and CDR2 are SGDLS and YYNGEE. CDR3 length: 14 amino acids. The junction had 4 bases not matched to a gene; V was cut back by 4 bases and J by 2 bases. Here the CDR3 reads CASSRRDRAYEQYF. Here the CDR3 DNA reads TGTGCCAGCAGCCGCCGGGACAGGGCCTACGAGCAGTACTTC.

J is TRBJ2-5 and V is TRBV15; a possible D gene is TRBD2 (8 bases). V lost 0 bases, J lost 6 bases, and 17 bases lay in between. Germline V gene sequence: CDR1 LNHNV, CDR2 YYDKDF (reference sequence). This CDR3 region has 16 residues. The CDR3, as DNA: TGTGCCACCAGCAGAGATCGGGAGGGGGCTGGAAAGACCCAGTACTTC. This encodes CATSRDREGAGKTQYF.

The V gene is TRBV6-1, the J gene TRBJ1-2; D gene uncertain. The CDR3 has 13 residues. Trimming stripped 3 bases from V and 2 bases from J, with 7 bases between. CDR1 MNHNS and CDR2 SASEGT come from the germline V gene. CDR3 residues: CASSDGQNYGYTF. CDR3 nucleotide sequence: TGTGCCAGCAGTGATGGGCAGAACTATGGCTACACCTTC.

The rearrangement joins TRBV18 to TRBJ2-7; TRBD1 matches 9 bases. The V gene end was trimmed by 1 base and the J gene end by 7 bases; junction bases not matched to a gene: 2. The germline V gene has CDR1 KGHSH and CDR2 LQKENI. The CDR3 runs 13 residues. DNA for the CDR3: TGTGCCAGCTCACCACGGACAGGGGAGGAGCAGTACTTC. It is translated as CASSPRTGEEQYF.

V and J are TRBV14 and TRBJ1-2; TRBD1 might be the D (6 bases). Per germline, CDR1 SGHDN and CDR2 FVKESK. There are 14 residues in the CDR3. V lost 2 bases and J lost 4, with 11 bases in between. The CDR3 DNA reads as TGTGCCAGCAGCCAACTTGGGGGGGCCTATGGCTACACCTTC. Protein product: CASSQLGGAYGYTF.

V is TRBV7-2 and J is TRBJ2-3; the D gene is possibly TRBD2 (6 bases). V lost 3 bases and J 0 bases, leaving 13 bases between the germline ends. This CDR3 has 16 amino acids. The germline V gene has CDR1 SGHTA and CDR2 FQGNSA. Here the CDR3 reads CASSFGLWGSTDTQYF. The CDR3 bases are TGTGCCAGCAGCTTCGGACTATGGGGTAGCACAGATACGCAGTATTTT.

This rearrangement joins TRBV5-1 to TRBJ2-1, with 7 bases identical to TRBD2. Trimming removed 4 bases from V and 5 bases from J; junction bases left unmatched: 6. The germline gives CDR1 SGHRS, CDR2 YFSETQ. The CDR3 runs to 14 residues. The CDR3 DNA follows: TGCGCCAGCAGCCGGGGACTAAGGGACAATGAGCAGTTCTTC. Protein: CASSRGLRDNEQFF.

V is TRBV7-2 and J is TRBJ2-1; tentatively, D is TRBD2 (5 bases). Germline V gene lookup returns CDR1 SGHTA and CDR2 FQGNSA. CDR3 size: 14 residues. The germline V and J ends were trimmed by 5 bases and 9 bases, with 17 bases remaining between them. CDR3 residues: CASSASRPAGEQFF. CDR3 DNA: TGTGCCAGCAGCGCTAGCCGACCAGCAGGTGAGCAGTTCTTC.